Following are 3 T cell receptor beta chains from one sample sequenced in a study of control samples from healthy donors and cancer patients. This table comes from immunoSEQ multiplex PCR, and its TCRdb copy is limited to in-frame clones, with some not included. The repertoire has around 99,000 clones, around nine tenths of them found once; the top ten carry roughly 4%. Sequences were obtained from blood. These receptors were obtained from a human donor in good health. The donor label of this sample is uncertain.

This chain connects TRBV23-1 to TRBJ2-2; 9 nucleotides line up with TRBD1. TRBV23-1 is an ORF, with its function uncertain. J was trimmed by 5 bases and V by 0 bases; bases with no gene match: 7. This CDR3 comprises 17 residues. The chain's CDR3 is CASSQSTGGAGTGELFF. CDR3 sequence (DNA): TGCGCCAGCAGTCAATCAACAGGGGGCGCAGGGACCGGGGAGCTGTTTTTT.

This chain connects TRBV2 to TRBJ1-1; no definite D call. V dropped 8 bases and J dropped 1 base, with 8 bases sitting between them. CDR1 is SNHLY, CDR2 FYNNEI, per germline. This CDR3 is 12 amino acids long. The CDR3 DNA reads as TGTGCCAGCGACGGCCCGAACACTGAAGCTTTCTTT. Translated: CASDGPNTEAFF. Drawing the rest from reference TRBV2 and TRBJ1-1, the complete variable domain is EPEVTQTPSHQVTQMGQEVILRCVPISNHLYFYWYRQILGQKVEFLVSFYNNEISEKSEIFDDQFSVERPDGSNFTLKIRSTKLEDSAMYFCASDGPNTEAFFGQGTRLTVV.

This chain connects TRBV10-3 to TRBJ1-2; D is undetermined. Trimming cost V 0 bases and J 0 bases, with 14 bases left between them. Germline assignment: CDR1 ENHRY and CDR2 SYGVKD. This CDR3 region has 17 residues. Here the CDR3 reads CAISESDARPANYGYTF. The CDR3 DNA sequence: TGTGCCATCAGTGAGTCGGATGCTAGACCAGCTAACTATGGCTACACCTTC.